These T cell receptor beta chains were read from a single sample in a study of blood T cell repertoires in COVID-19. The protocol was immunoSEQ multiplex PCR, while the TCRdb copy is restricted to in-frame clones and leaves out a portion. The sample comprises approximately 46,000 clones, 88% of which are singletons, and roughly 3.9% rests with the top ten. The specimen was peripheral blood. These receptors were taken from a human donor in a cohort sampled during active COVID-19. The CDR3 runs from the conserved cysteine through the conserved F or W.

>TRBJ2-5|TRBV21-1
CASSTTGDGETQYF
>TRBJ1-2|TRBV9
CASSRSGTGGSGYTF
>TRBJ2-2|TRBV21-1
CASSNFPGQPPEDTGELFF
>TRBJ2-5|TRBV7-7
CASSLRWGPEETQYF
>TRBJ2-7|TRBV6-6
CASSYSPGTGSYEQYF
>TRBJ1-2|TRBV5-1
CASSPQGSGYTF
>TRBJ1-6|TRBV9
CASSADRSNSPLHF
>TRBJ2-3|TRBV19
CASSPSTDGGQYF
>TRBJ2-5|TRBV7-2
CASSSGLAGIETQYF
>TRBJ2-1|TRBV11-3
CASSPHRASNEQFF
>TRBJ2-1|TRBV7-2
CASSPRGGTSSYNEQFF
>TRBJ2-5|TRBV19
CASSPTGGRETQYF
>TRBJ1-1|TRBV14
CASSQDRTGITEAFF
>TRBJ1-3|TRBV3-1/TRBV3-2
CASSQSYSSGNTIYF
>TRBJ2-7|TRBV27
CASSLSAGTVEQYF
>TRBJ2-1|TRBV9
CASSPGTYNEQFF
>TRBJ2-3|TRBV5-1
CASSEERAGGTDTQYF
>TRBJ2-5|TRBV4-3
CASSQERGGVETQYF
>TRBJ2-2|TRBV11-2
CASSLSGGPYTGELFF
>TRBJ1-2|TRBV5-1
CATSGGYTF
>TRBJ2-7|TRBV3-1/TRBV3-2
CASSQGVGGYEQYF
>TRBJ1-1|TRBV30
CAWSVQAGNTEAFF
>TRBJ2-3|TRBV5-1
CASSLDAVTDTQYF
>TRBJ1-5|TRBV30
CAWSPSFTGTPNQPQHF
>TRBJ2-3|TRBV6-6
CASSFIAGVSTDTQYF
>TRBJ2-1|TRBV7-3
CASSPGGQVGRNEQFF
>TRBJ1-2|TRBV4-1
CASSQASASVYGYTF
>TRBJ1-2|TRBV7-3
CASSQFAGGANYGYTF
>TRBJ1-5|TRBV10-3
CAISYSENQPQHF
>TRBJ1-1|TRBV19
CASSIPTGIEAFF
>TRBJ2-5|TRBV6-6
CASSYGSGRETQYF
>TRBJ1-2|TRBV18
CASSPPYRVGYGYTF
>TRBJ2-1|TRBV5-4
CASSSRSSGSYNEQFF
>TRBJ2-2|TRBV4-2
CASSQVPGSPPGELFF
>TRBJ1-2|TRBV6-5
CASKRGMGYGYTF
>TRBJ1-5|TRBV27
CASRRGNQPQHF
>TRBJ1-1|TRBV7-9
CASSQGAGTYEAFF
>TRBJ2-2|TRBV3-1/TRBV3-2
CASSPDRPNTGELFF
>TRBJ1-2|TRBV28
CASSSGTVYGYTF
>TRBJ1-3|TRBV2
CASSYRGASGNTIYF
>TRBJ2-3|TRBV24-1
CATSDPSGGSDTQYF
>TRBJ2-7|TRBV5-6
CASSLGGRLMYEQYF
>TRBJ2-1|TRBV5-4
CASSVSGEPYNEQFF
>TRBJ2-3|TRBV19
CASKSPAGETDTQYF
>TRBJ2-5|TRBV18
CASSPLTGEETQYF
>TRBJ1-6|TRBV6-5
CASSRSPNSPLHF
>TRBJ2-7|TRBV4-2
CASSQERTGTYEQYF
>TRBJ1-1|TRBV19
CASSVKVAGNTEAFF
>TRBJ2-7|TRBV14
CASSAIGGRANEQYF